These 3 T cell receptor beta chains were all obtained from the same sample, sequenced in a study of cytomegalovirus exposure and HLA in healthy donors. 60 Vbeta and 13 Jbeta primers were used in PCR. The data were produced by immunoSEQ multiplex PCR, yet TCRdb's version contains in-frame clones alone and is incomplete. Found here are more than 85,000 clones, roughly 71% of them singletons; the top ten hold about 5.7%. The sequencing input was PBMCs. These receptors were taken from a woman in her 70s in good health and CMV-seropositive.

This clone was found once. V and J are TRBV5-6 and TRBJ1-6, with D hard to call. This CDR3 spans 13 amino acids. Deletions cut 3 bases from V and 8 bases from J, with 9 bases between. The germline V gene has CDR1 SGHDT and CDR2 YYEEEE. The CDR3 DNA sequence: TGTGCCAGCAGCTGGAGGCCAGATTCACCCCTCCACTTT. This sequence encodes CASSWRPDSPLHF.

This chain connects TRBV6-6 to TRBJ2-1, with 8 nucleotides matching TRBD2. The CDR3 is made up of 16 amino acids. Unmatched junction bases numbered 13, after V lost 8 bases and J lost 4 bases. Germline assignment: CDR1 MNHNY and CDR2 SVGAGI (reference sequence). CDR3 amino acids: CASLTMRGDTYNEQFF. The CDR3, as DNA: TGTGCCAGCCTGACTATGCGGGGGGACACTTACAATGAGCAGTTCTTC.

The chain links TRBV2 to TRBJ1-4; no reliable D call. Looked up from germline, CDR1 is SNHLY and CDR2 is FYNNEI. The CDR3 runs 14 residues. The V end lost 6 bases, the J end lost 0 bases, and 8 bases lay between the germline ends. The CDR3 DNA is TGTGCCAGCAGACTCATAGCAACTAATGAAAAACTGTTTTTT. Protein product: CASRLIATNEKLFF.